The present T cell receptor (beta chain) was sequenced within a study of molecular identifiers for immune sequencing clone quantification. General study results and limits: Among one million naive cells, spiked Jurkat TCR RNA from a single cell was reportedly detectable. Sizes of clones that are highly expanded could be underestimated (if identical TCR molecules share a barcode). Clones carrying above 20 RNA copies accounted for over 99% of effector molecules, under 1% in naive cells.

Comments on this clonotype: Its target is not known. A read error is possible here, since a much larger clone lies one base away.

For naive CD8 T cells, sorting used the CD8+CD4-CCR7+CD45RA+ phenotype. TCRdb reanalysed the PCR reads using MiXCR and keeps one entry per CDR3 protein. The table has some 89,000 distinct CDR3 sequences, around 24% seen once. The TCR sequence derives from a human donor in good health. Some libraries in this study had Jurkat cell RNA spiked in. Material for sequencing was naive CD8+ T cells from blood, with Jurkat cell RNA spiked in. The subset is: FACS-sorted CD8+CD4-CCR7+CD45RA+ naive T cells.

In DNA, the CDR3 is TGTGCCAGCAGGAATACTGGGATAACAGGCCGGGACACCGGGGAGCTGTTTTTT. Translating it yields CASRNTGITGRDTGELFF. V gene TRBV4-2 combines with J gene TRBJ2-2; TRBD1 might be the D (5 bases). The V and J ends lost 6 bases and 3 bases respectively, with 23 bases between them. The CDR3 length is 18 residues. Germline CDR1 and CDR2: LGHNA and YNFKEQ.